This T cell receptor (beta chain) appears in the sequencing data of a study of blood T cells in healthy people across ages. The authors ran a second PCR of 7 to 11 cycles using a sample-barcoded 5' primer and a J-beta primer mix. MiXCR, run by TCRdb on the 5' RACE reads, gives a single entry per CDR3 protein. The data contain 1.4 million or so distinct CDR3 sequences, roughly 43% of them singletons. This clonotype was detected a few times. Germline CDR1 reads MRHNA; CDR2 reads SNTAGT. This CDR3 spans 13 amino acids. The ends were cut back, 0 bases at V and 8 bases at J, with 8 bases in the middle. The sample consisted of blood. The rearrangement uses TRBV6-4 and TRBJ2-1; no reliable D call. This sequence originates from a woman aged 18 to 35 in good health. Here the CDR3 DNA reads TGTGCCAGCAGTGACTCGCCTAGTGATGAGCAGTTCTTC. It codes for CASSDSPSDEQFF.